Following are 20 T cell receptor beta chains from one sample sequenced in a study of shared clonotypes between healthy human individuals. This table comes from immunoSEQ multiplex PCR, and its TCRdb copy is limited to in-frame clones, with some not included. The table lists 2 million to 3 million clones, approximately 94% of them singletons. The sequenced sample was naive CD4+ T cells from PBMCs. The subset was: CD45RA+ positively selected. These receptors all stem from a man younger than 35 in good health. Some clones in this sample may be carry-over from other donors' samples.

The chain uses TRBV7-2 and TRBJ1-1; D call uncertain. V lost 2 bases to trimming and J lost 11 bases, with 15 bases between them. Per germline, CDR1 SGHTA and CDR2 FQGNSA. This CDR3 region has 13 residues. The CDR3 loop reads CASSLYSLGFAFF. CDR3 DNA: TGTGCCAGCAGCTTATATTCGTTGGGTTTTGCTTTCTTT.

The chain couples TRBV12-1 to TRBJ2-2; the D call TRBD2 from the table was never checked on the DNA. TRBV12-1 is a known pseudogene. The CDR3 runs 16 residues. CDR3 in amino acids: CASSWDRRLGPGELFF. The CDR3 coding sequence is TGTGCCAGCAGCTGGGACCGACGACTAGGGCCCGGGGAGCTGTTTTTT.

The CDR3 DNA is TGTGCCAGTATCCAGACATCCTCTGGAAACACCATATATTTT. This gives the protein CASIQTSSGNTIYF. The chain uses TRBV19 and TRBJ1-3; D gene ambiguous. CDR1 is LNHDA and CDR2 is SQIVND in the germline V gene (reference sequence). Trimming removed 7 bases from V and 0 bases from J, with 10 bases in between. The CDR3 sequence is 14 residues long.

CDR3 residues: CASSMGSSAQPQHF. CDR3 in DNA: TGTGCCAGTAGTATGGGGTCGTCGGCTCAGCCCCAGCATTTT. The chain joins TRBV19 to TRBJ1-5, with D hard to call. CDR3 size: 14 residues. Trimming shortened V by 3 bases and J by 6 bases, and 12 bases separated the two germline ends. Germline loops: CDR1 LNHDA, CDR2 SQIVND (reference sequence).

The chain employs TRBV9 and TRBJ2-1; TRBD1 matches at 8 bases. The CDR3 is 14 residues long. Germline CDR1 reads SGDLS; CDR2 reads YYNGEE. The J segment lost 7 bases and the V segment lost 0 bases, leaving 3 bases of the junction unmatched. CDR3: CASSVVDRGNEQFF. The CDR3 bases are TGTGCCAGCAGCGTAGTAGACAGGGGAAATGAGCAGTTCTTC.

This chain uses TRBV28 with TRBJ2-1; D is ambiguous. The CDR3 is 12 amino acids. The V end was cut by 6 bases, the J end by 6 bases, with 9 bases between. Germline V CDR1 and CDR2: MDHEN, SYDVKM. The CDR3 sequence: CASSPRANEQFF. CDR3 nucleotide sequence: TGTGCCAGCAGCCCCCGGGCCAATGAGCAGTTCTTC.

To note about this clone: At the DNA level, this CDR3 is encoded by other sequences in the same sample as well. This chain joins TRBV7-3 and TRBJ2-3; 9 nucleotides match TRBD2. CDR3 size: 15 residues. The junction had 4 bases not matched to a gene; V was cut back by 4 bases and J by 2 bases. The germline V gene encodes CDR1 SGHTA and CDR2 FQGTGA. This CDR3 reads CASSSTSGNTDTQYF. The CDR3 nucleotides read TGTGCCAGCAGCTCGACTAGCGGAAACACAGATACGCAGTATTTT.

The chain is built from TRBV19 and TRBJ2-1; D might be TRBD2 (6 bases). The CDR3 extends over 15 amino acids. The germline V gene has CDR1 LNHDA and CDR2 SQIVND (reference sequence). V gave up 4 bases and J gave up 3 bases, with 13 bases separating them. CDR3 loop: CASSNGGSGYNEQFF. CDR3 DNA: TGTGCCAGTAGTAACGGGGGTAGCGGCTACAATGAGCAGTTCTTC.

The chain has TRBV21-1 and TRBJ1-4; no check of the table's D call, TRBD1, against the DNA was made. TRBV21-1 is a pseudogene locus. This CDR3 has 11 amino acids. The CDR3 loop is CASITRTDKFF. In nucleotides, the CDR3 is TGTGCCAGCATTACTAGGACAGATAAGTTTTTT.

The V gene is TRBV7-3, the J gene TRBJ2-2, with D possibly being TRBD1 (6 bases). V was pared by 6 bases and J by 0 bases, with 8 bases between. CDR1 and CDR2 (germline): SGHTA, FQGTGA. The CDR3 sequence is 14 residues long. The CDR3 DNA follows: TGTGCCAGCAGAGGACAGCCGAACACCGGGGAGCTGTTTTTT. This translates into CASRGQPNTGELFF.

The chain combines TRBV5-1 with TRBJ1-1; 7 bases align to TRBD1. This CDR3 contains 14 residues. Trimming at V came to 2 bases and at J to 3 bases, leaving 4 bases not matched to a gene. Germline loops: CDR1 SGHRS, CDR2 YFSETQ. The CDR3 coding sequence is TGCGCCAGCAGCTTAACCAGGGGGGACACTGAAGCTTTCTTT. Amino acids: CASSLTRGDTEAFF.

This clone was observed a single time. CDR3 nucleotide sequence: TGTGCCAGCAGCTTGGGGGTAGCGGAAGTGAGCGGCTACACCTTC. Translating gives CASSLGVAEVSGYTF. V and J are TRBV5-8 and TRBJ1-2; D gene ambiguous. This CDR3 contains 15 residues. V was clipped by 0 bases and J by 8 bases, with 17 bases between them. CDR1 SGHTS and CDR2 YDEGEE come from the germline V gene.

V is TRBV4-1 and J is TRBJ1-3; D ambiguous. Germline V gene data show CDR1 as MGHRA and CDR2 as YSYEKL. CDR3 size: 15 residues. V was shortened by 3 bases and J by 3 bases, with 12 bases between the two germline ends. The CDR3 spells CASSHQESFGNTIYF. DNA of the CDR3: TGCGCCAGCAGCCACCAAGAGTCGTTTGGAAACACCATATATTTT.

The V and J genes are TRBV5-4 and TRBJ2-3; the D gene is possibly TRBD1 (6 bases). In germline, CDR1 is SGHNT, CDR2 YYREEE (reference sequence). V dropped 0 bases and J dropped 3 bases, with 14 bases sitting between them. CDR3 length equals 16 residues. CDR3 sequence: CASSLAQTGSTDTQYF. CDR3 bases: TGTGCCAGCAGCTTGGCACAAACAGGGTCTACAGATACGCAGTATTTT.

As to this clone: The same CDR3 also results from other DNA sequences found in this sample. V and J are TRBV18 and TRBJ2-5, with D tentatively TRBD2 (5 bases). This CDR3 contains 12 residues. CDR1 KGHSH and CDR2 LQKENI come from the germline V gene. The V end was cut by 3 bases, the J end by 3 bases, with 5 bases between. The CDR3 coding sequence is TGTGCCAGCTCACCGGGAGAAGAGACCCAGTACTTC. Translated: CASSPGEETQYF.

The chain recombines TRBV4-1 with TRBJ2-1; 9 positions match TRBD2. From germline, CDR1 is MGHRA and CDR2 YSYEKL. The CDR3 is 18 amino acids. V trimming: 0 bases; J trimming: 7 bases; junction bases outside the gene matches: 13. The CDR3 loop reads CASSQDVTSGPQLNEQFF. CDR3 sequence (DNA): TGCGCCAGCAGCCAAGATGTAACTAGCGGGCCACAGTTAAATGAGCAGTTCTTC.

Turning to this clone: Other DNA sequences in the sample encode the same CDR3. The CDR3 here is CASSGLARFEQYF. The CDR3 nucleotides read TGCGCCAGCAGCGGACTAGCGCGCTTCGAGCAGTACTTC. The chain employs TRBV5-1 and TRBJ2-7, with 9 bases aligning to TRBD2. V dropped 4 bases and J dropped 6; count of bases not matched to a gene: 5. This CDR3 is built from 13 residues. CDR1 and CDR2 from the germline V gene are SGHRS and YFSETQ.

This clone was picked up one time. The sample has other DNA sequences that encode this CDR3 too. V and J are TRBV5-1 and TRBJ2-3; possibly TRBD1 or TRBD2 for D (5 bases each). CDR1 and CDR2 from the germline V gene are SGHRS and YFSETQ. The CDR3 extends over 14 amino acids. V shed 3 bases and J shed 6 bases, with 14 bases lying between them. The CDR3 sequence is CASSWGGGSDTQYF. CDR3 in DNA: TGCGCCAGCAGCTGGGGTGGGGGATCCGATACGCAGTATTTT.

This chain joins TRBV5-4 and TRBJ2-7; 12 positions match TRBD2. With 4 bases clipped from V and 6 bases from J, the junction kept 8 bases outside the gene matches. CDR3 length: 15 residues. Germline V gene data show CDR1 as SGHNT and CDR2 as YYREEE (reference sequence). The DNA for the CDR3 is TGTGCCAGCAGCGGATGGACTAGCGGGATTCTCGAGCAGTACTTC. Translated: CASSGWTSGILEQYF. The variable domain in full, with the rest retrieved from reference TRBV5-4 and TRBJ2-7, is ETGVTQSPTHLIKTRGQQVTLRCSSQSGHNTVSWYQQALGQGPQFIFQYYREEENGRGNFPPRFSGLQFPNYSSELNVNALELDDSALYLCASSGWTSGILEQYFGPGTRLTVT.

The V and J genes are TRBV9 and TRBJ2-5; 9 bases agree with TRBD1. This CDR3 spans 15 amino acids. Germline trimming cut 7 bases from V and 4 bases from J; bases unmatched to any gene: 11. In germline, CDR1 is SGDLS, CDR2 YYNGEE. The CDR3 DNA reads TGTGCCAGCTCTTCGACAGGGGGTCTGGGAGAGACCCAGTACTTC. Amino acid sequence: CASSSTGGLGETQYF. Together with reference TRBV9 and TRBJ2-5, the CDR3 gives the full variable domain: DSGVTQTPKHLITATGQRVTLRCSPRSGDLSVYWYQQSLDQGLQFLIQYYNGEERAKGNILERFSAQQFPDLHSELNLSSLELGDSALYFCASSSTGGLGETQYFGPGTRLLVL.